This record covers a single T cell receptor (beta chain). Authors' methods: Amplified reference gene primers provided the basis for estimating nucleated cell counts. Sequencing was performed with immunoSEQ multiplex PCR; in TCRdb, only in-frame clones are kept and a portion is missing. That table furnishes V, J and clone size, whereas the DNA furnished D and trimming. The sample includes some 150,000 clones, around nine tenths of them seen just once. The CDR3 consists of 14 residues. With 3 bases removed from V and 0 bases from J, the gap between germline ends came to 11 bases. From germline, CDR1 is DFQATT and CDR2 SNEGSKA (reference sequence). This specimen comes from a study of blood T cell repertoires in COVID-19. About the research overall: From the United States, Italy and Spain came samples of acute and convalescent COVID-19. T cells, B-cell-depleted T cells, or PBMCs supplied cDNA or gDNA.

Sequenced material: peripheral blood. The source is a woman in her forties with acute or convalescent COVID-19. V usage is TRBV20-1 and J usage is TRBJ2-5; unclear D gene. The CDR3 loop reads CSASVVKYQETQYF. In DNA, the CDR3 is TGCAGTGCTAGTGTCGTAAAATACCAAGAGACCCAGTACTTC.